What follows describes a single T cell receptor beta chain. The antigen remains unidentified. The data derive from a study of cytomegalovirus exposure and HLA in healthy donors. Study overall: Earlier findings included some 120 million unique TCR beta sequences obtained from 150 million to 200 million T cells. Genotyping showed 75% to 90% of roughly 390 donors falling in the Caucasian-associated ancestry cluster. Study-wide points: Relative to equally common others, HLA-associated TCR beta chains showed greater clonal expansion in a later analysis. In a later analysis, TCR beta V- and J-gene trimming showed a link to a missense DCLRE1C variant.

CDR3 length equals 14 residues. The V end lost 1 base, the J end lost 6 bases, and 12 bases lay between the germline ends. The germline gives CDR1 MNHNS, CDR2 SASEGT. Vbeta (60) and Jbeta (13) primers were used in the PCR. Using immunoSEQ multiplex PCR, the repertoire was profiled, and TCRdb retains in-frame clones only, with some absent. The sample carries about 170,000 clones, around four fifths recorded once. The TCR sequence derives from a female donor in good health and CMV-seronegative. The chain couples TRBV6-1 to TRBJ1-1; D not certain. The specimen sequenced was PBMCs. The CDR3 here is CASSEGPSQPEAFF. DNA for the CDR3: TGTGCCAGCAGTGAAGGACCCTCACAGCCTGAAGCTTTCTTT.